This T cell receptor beta chain was sequenced in a study of cytomegalovirus exposure and HLA in healthy donors. Overall study findings and caveats: According to reports, the classifier identified cytomegalovirus status with high specificity and sensitivity. Despite most TCR sequences being rare, some public TCRs occurred in many donors. 150 or so TCR beta chains were listed as cytomegalovirus-associated.

Turning to this clone: Antigen: not known.

Sequencing used immunoSEQ multiplex PCR; TCRdb keeps in-frame clones, though not all of them. The profile covers 95,000 to 150,000 clones, with roughly 95% appearing a single time and around 1.7% taken by the ten largest. CDR3 length: 14 amino acids. CDR1 is MNHEY and CDR2 is SVGAGI in the germline V gene. V shed 2 bases and J shed 1 base, with 9 bases lying between them. The chain employs TRBV6-5 and TRBJ2-7, with D unresolved. The sample was PBMCs. The source of this sequence is a man aged 18 to 30 in good health and CMV-seronegative. The CDR3 sequence is CASSYKRQSYEQYF. DNA for the CDR3: TGTGCCAGCAGTTACAAACGACAATCCTACGAGCAGTACTTC.